This passage covers 29 T cell receptor beta chains from one sample sequenced in a study of T cell responses to AZD1222 COVID-19 vaccine (dated by TCRdb to about 2021). In light of the paper, this sample's time point label describes: baseline before first vaccination. Library preparation was by the immunoSEQ multiplex PCR assay. TCRdb limited this immuneACCESS table to in-frame rearrangements with V and J called. A share of clones is missing; checked studies link under half to unresolved V genes, and the rest is unexplained. The sample table holds 90,000 to 120,000 clones, of which approximately 89% were seen once. Jointly, the top ten make up over 7.5% of the sample. The sample in question was peripheral blood, obtained on day 0 of AZD1222 vaccination. The receptors derive from an adult in good health.

The chain employs TRBV5-4 and TRBJ1-2, with a possible D match to TRBD1 (5 bases). Trimming took 0 bases from V and 7 from J, leaving 19 bases between them. The CDR3 loop spans 16 amino acids. Per the germline V gene, CDR1 is SGHNT and CDR2 is YYREEE (reference sequence). CDR3 amino acids: CASSLVGPYLSTGYTF. In nucleotides, the CDR3 is TGTGCCAGCAGCTTGGTGGGACCCTACCTATCCACTGGCTACACCTTC.

This chain connects TRBV4-3 to TRBJ2-1; TRBD1 is a possible D gene (5 bases). From germline, CDR1 is LGHNA and CDR2 YSLEER. Trimming cost V 4 bases and J 2 bases, with 18 bases left between them. The length of the CDR3 is 17 residues. This CDR3 reads CASSPVLQAVPYNEQFF. CDR3 sequence (DNA): TGCGCCAGCAGCCCAGTATTACAGGCGGTCCCCTACAATGAGCAGTTCTTC.

This clone was recorded only once. The V and J genes are TRBV5-4 and TRBJ2-7; no clear D gene. V gave up 4 bases and J gave up 5 bases, with 13 bases separating them. The CDR3 runs to 13 residues. Germline CDR1 is SGHNT and CDR2 is YYREEE (reference sequence). In nucleotides, the CDR3 is TGTGCCAGCAGCGGTGTAGGTTTCGACGAGCAGTACTTC. Its translation is CASSGVGFDEQYF.

The V call is TRBV27, the J call TRBJ1-1, with D maybe TRBD1 (6 bases). The V gene's germline CDR1 is MNHEY and CDR2 SMNVEV (reference sequence). The CDR3 covers 13 residues. V lost 8 bases, J lost 3 bases, and 13 bases lay in between. CDR3 coding DNA: TGTGCCAGCCAGGACAGCATGCACACTGAAGCTTTCTTT. It codes for CASQDSMHTEAFF.

This chain connects TRBV9 to TRBJ1-3, with D maybe TRBD1 (5 bases). The V end lost 4 bases, the J end lost 3 bases, and 23 bases lay between the germline ends. The germline CDR1 and CDR2 sequences are SGDLS and YYNGEE. The CDR3 is 18 residues long. The CDR3 reads CASSPRGRSGGGGNTIYF. The CDR3 coding sequence is TGTGCCAGCAGCCCCCGCGGGAGGTCCGGGGGGGGTGGAAACACCATATATTTT.

This clone was observed once. The V call is TRBV6-5, the J call TRBJ1-1; D uncertain. Germline lookup yields CDR1 MNHEY and CDR2 SVGAGI. This CDR3 spans 16 amino acids. V was cut by 2 bases and J by 3 bases, with 16 bases left in between. Written as DNA, the CDR3 is TGTGCCAGCAGTTACAGCGGCGTTACTACATACACTGAAGCTTTCTTT. Residues: CASSYSGVTTYTEAFF.

This sequence joins TRBV20-1 and TRBJ2-7, with 8 bases lining up with TRBD1. Germline loops: CDR1 DFQATT, CDR2 SNEGSKA (reference sequence). This CDR3 region has 13 residues. With V trimmed by 3 bases and J by 4 bases, 5 bases remained unmatched. The CDR3 loop is CSASLTGEYEQYF. CDR3 coding DNA: TGCAGTGCTAGTCTGACAGGGGAATACGAGCAGTACTTC.

This clone was detected a few times. CDR3: CASSPYGQAPQNTEAFF. CDR3 nucleotide sequence: TGTGCCAGCAGTCCCTATGGACAGGCGCCCCAGAACACTGAAGCTTTCTTT. V gene TRBV27 combines with J gene TRBJ1-1; TRBD1 matches at 7 bases. The CDR3 length is 17 residues. V dropped 5 bases and J dropped 1; count of bases not matched to a gene: 13. Germline-derived CDR1 and CDR2 are MNHEY and SMNVEV (reference sequence).

The V call is TRBV11-3, the J call TRBJ2-1, with 8 bases aligning to TRBD1. The CDR3 has 13 residues. Germline CDR1 reads SGHNT; CDR2 reads YENEEA. V gave up 4 bases and J gave up 8 bases; unmatched junction bases: 4. CDR3 sequence (DNA): TGTGCCAGCAGCTCACGGACAGGGCATGAGCAGTTCTTC. This sequence encodes CASSSRTGHEQFF.

V gene TRBV9 combines with J gene TRBJ2-2, with D possibly matching TRBD2 (5 bases). Germline-derived CDR1 and CDR2 are SGDLS and YYNGEE. The CDR3 covers 15 residues. V dropped 0 bases and J dropped 4 bases, with 10 bases sitting between them. The CDR3 spells CASSVGGKTTGELFF. The DNA for the CDR3 is TGTGCCAGCAGCGTAGGAGGGAAAACCACCGGGGAGCTGTTTTTT.

This clone was picked up a small number of times. The chain recombines TRBV27 with TRBJ2-5; D not resolved. The CDR3 runs 17 residues. Germline V gene data show CDR1 as MNHEY and CDR2 as SMNVEV (reference sequence). V lost 1 base to trimming and J lost 2 bases, with 17 bases between them. The CDR3 loop is CASSLFAENSIQETQYF. DNA for the CDR3: TGTGCCAGCAGTTTATTCGCGGAGAATTCAATTCAAGAGACCCAGTACTTC.

CDR3 sequence: CATSRKFGGSDEQFF. DNA for the CDR3: TGTGCCACCAGCAGAAAGTTTGGGGGGTCGGATGAGCAGTTCTTC. The rearrangement joins TRBV15 to TRBJ2-1, with D possibly TRBD2 on 6 matching bases. Germline CDR1 LNHNV, CDR2 YYDKDF (reference sequence). The CDR3 consists of 15 residues. The germline V and J ends were trimmed by 2 bases and 8 bases, with 16 bases remaining between them.

The V and J genes are TRBV4-3 and TRBJ1-6; D remains unclear. V was clipped by 2 bases and J by 10 bases, with 15 bases between them. This CDR3 contains 15 residues. From germline, CDR1 is LGHNA and CDR2 YSLEER. As DNA, the CDR3 is TGCGCCAGCAGCCAATCTCCCCAGGTCGGATCACCCCTCCACTTT. Translating it yields CASSQSPQVGSPLHF.

This chain uses TRBV5-1 with TRBJ1-1, with TRBD1 identical over 7 bases. The V segment lost 3 bases and the J segment 1 base; nucleotides outside the gene matches: 3. Looked up from germline, CDR1 is SGHRS and CDR2 is YFSETQ. This CDR3 region has 14 residues. CDR3 sequence (DNA): TGCGCCAGCAGCTCTCGACAGGGGAACACTGAAGCTTTCTTT. Its protein is CASSSRQGNTEAFF.

V gene TRBV18 combines with J gene TRBJ1-4, with 10 bases lining up with TRBD1. J gave up 4 bases and V 2 bases, and 4 bases lay outside the gene matches. The CDR3 has 16 residues. Germline lookup yields CDR1 KGHSH and CDR2 LQKENI. The CDR3 loop reads CASSPGQGDFNEKLFF. The DNA of the CDR3 is TGTGCCAGCTCACCAGGACAGGGGGATTTTAATGAAAAACTGTTTTTT.

V and J are TRBV28 and TRBJ2-7, with TRBD2 matching 9 bases. Looked up from germline, CDR1 is MDHEN and CDR2 is SYDVKM. CDR3 length: 18 residues. Trimming at V came to 5 bases and at J to 3 bases, leaving 17 bases not matched to a gene. The CDR3 protein is CASSVERTGLAINYEQYF. The CDR3 DNA is TGTGCCAGCAGTGTCGAAAGGACGGGACTAGCAATCAACTACGAGCAGTACTTC.

This chain uses TRBV18 with TRBJ1-6; D not resolved. CDR3 length: 13 residues. Deletions cut 1 base from V and 10 bases from J, with 8 bases between. The germline CDR1 and CDR2 sequences are KGHSH and LQKENI. DNA of the CDR3: TGTGCCAGCTCACCACTCCCAGAATCACCCCTCCACTTT. The encoded protein is CASSPLPESPLHF.

This chain uses TRBV6-2 or TRBV6-3 with TRBJ1-5; D not certain. Germline CDR1 and CDR2: MNHEY and SVGEGT. The CDR3 is 16 residues long. V lost 2 bases to trimming and J lost 3 bases, with 14 bases between them. The CDR3 is CASSYTAQGDNQPQHF. In nucleotides, the CDR3 is TGTGCCAGCAGTTACACGGCCCAAGGAGACAATCAGCCCCAGCATTTT.

This chain uses TRBV15 with TRBJ1-2; D is unresolved. Trimming pared 5 bases from V and 7 bases from J, leaving 23 bases between. The CDR3 sequence is 16 residues long. Germline-derived CDR1 and CDR2 are LNHNV and YYDKDF (reference sequence). In nucleotides, the CDR3 is TGTGCCACCAGCGACCGGATGGGGTTCGAACCAAGTGGCTACACCTTC. This sequence encodes CATSDRMGFEPSGYTF.

This clone came up a few times. The rearrangement links TRBV6-5 to TRBJ1-1; 7 nucleotides match TRBD1. V trimming: 5 bases; J trimming: 0 bases; junction bases outside the gene matches: 6. This CDR3 has 15 amino acids. In germline, CDR1 is MNHEY, CDR2 SVGAGI. CDR3: CASSRPQGMNTEAFF. The DNA of the CDR3 is TGTGCCAGCAGTCGCCCACAGGGGATGAACACTGAAGCTTTCTTT.

The CDR3 spells CASSYLAEQYF. In DNA, the CDR3 is TGTGCCAGCAGTTATCTCGCCGAGCAGTACTTC. This rearrangement joins TRBV28 to TRBJ2-7; no definite D call. V lost 4 bases, J lost 6 bases, and 7 bases lay in between. Germline V gives CDR1 MDHEN, CDR2 SYDVKM. The CDR3 consists of 11 residues.

The V gene is TRBV11-2, the J gene TRBJ2-2; D is ambiguous. CDR1 is SGHAT and CDR2 is FQNNGV in the germline V gene. V was pared by 6 bases and J by 3 bases, with 11 bases between. The CDR3 loop spans 14 amino acids. The CDR3 loop is CASSLQRDTGELFF. The DNA of the CDR3 is TGTGCCAGCAGTCTCCAAAGGGACACCGGGGAGCTGTTTTTT.

This clone was detected only once. This sequence joins TRBV11-1 and TRBJ2-7, with a tentative D call TRBD1 (5 bases). The V gene lost 7 bases and the J gene lost 3 bases, with 10 bases spanning the gap. The CDR3 is 12 amino acids. Germline assignment: CDR1 SGHAT and CDR2 FQDESV (reference sequence). CDR3 sequence (DNA): TGTGCCAGCACAGGGTTAGGCTACGAGCAGTACTTC. Encoded protein: CASTGLGYEQYF.

This sequence joins TRBV5-1 and TRBJ1-2; D gene unclear. The CDR3 extends over 12 amino acids. The V end lost 5 bases, the J end lost 0 bases, and 5 bases lay between the germline ends. Germline assignment: CDR1 SGHRS and CDR2 YFSETQ. The CDR3 loop reads CASRSANYGYTF. CDR3 DNA: TGCGCCAGCAGGTCAGCTAACTATGGCTACACCTTC. The whole variable domain, remainder taken from reference TRBV5-1 and TRBJ1-2, is KAGVTQTPRYLIKTRGQQVTLSCSPISGHRSVSWYQQTPGQGLQFLFEYFSETQRNKGNFPGRFSGRQFSNSRSEMNVSTLELGDSALYLCASRSANYGYTFGSGTRLTVV.

The J gene is TRBJ2-1, the V gene TRBV29-1; 7 bases agree with TRBD1. The CDR3 consists of 13 residues. V lost 5 bases and J lost 4; bases outside the gene matches: 5. The germline CDR1 and CDR2 sequences are SQVTM and ANQGSEA. The CDR3 loop is CSVWDRAYNEQFF. The CDR3 DNA sequence: TGCAGCGTTTGGGACAGAGCATACAATGAGCAGTTCTTC.

The genes are TRBV10-3 and TRBJ1-2; no reliable D call. The CDR3 length is 11 residues. Germline loops: CDR1 ENHRY, CDR2 SYGVKD. V was shortened by 7 bases and J by 5 bases, with 8 bases between the two germline ends. CDR3 nucleotide sequence: TGTGCCATCACCCCAAGTTATGGCTACACCTTC. It yields the protein CAITPSYGYTF.

In this sample, this clone turned up once. J is TRBJ1-5 and V is TRBV27; 7 nucleotides align to TRBD1. The germline gives CDR1 MNHEY, CDR2 SMNVEV (reference sequence). V shed 6 bases, J shed 7 bases, and the junction held 12 bases outside the gene matches. The length of the CDR3 is 15 residues. The CDR3 is CASRDRSAGGQPQHF. The CDR3 DNA is TGTGCCAGCAGGGACAGGTCAGCAGGGGGGCAGCCCCAGCATTTT.

This chain joins TRBV18 and TRBJ2-1; D gene unclear. Trimming pared 3 bases from V and 4 bases from J, leaving 7 bases between. The CDR3 contains 13 residues. Germline V gene data show CDR1 as KGHSH and CDR2 as LQKENI. The CDR3 protein is CASSPLGYNEQFF. The CDR3 DNA follows: TGTGCCAGCTCACCCCTCGGATACAATGAGCAGTTCTTC.

This clone was seen once. The chain combines TRBV19 with TRBJ2-7; 14 bases match TRBD2. V shed 8 bases, J shed 2 bases, and the junction held 8 bases outside the gene matches. Germline CDR1 and CDR2: LNHDA and SQIVND (reference sequence). CDR3 length equals 16 residues. DNA for the CDR3: TGTGCCAGTTCCGGGACTAGCGGGAGTATCACCTACGAGCAGTACTTC. Its protein product is CASSGTSGSITYEQYF. The full variable domain, with the rest looked up from reference TRBV19 and TRBJ2-7, is DGGITQSPKYLFRKEGQNVTLSCEQNLNHDAMYWYRQDPGQGLRLIYYSQIVNDFQKGDIAEGYSVSREKKESFPLTVTSAQKNPTAFYLCASSGTSGSITYEQYFGPGTRLTVT.